The TCR beta chain described here comes from a study of blood T cells in healthy people across ages. Roughly 10 milliliters of peripheral blood were drawn from each donor. A J-beta primer mix and a sample-barcoded 5' primer were used in a second PCR of about 7 to 12 cycles. TCRdb re-called the 5' RACE reads through MiXCR, storing one row per CDR3 protein. The top ten clones hold approximately 17% of a sample with 550,000 to 700,000 distinct CDR3 sequences, about 26% of them seen once. Germline V CDR1 and CDR2: SGHVS, FNYEAQ. The V segment lost 3 bases and the J segment 8 bases; nucleotides outside the gene matches: 10. The CDR3 length is 15 residues.

The receptor was derived from a woman aged 65 to 85 in good health. Sequencing used blood. The rearrangement uses TRBV7-6 and TRBJ2-1; 7 bases map to TRBD2. The chain's CDR3 is CASSFGTGGWDEQFF. The CDR3 DNA is TGTGCCAGCAGCTTCGGGACGGGGGGTTGGGATGAGCAGTTCTTC.